Each of the 18 T cell receptor beta chains below was sequenced from the same sample in a study of T cell repertoires in cytomegalovirus infection. Antigen specificity for these receptors is unknown. TCRdb independently ran MiXCR on the reads; one entry per CDR3 protein. This sample yields approximately 730,000 distinct CDR3 sequences, of which approximately 32% are seen a single time; about an eighth belongs to the top ten. The sample in question was cultured CD8+ T cells from PBMCs, obtained from culture after CMV antigen stimulation. The receptor set was obtained from a human donor in good health (CMV status not recorded). Some clones in this sample may be carry-over from other donors' samples.

The chain uses TRBV6-1 and TRBJ2-3; D may match TRBD1 or TRBD2 (5 bases each). CDR1 and CDR2 (germline): MNHNS, SASEGT. The V end lost 6 bases, the J end lost 1 base, and 11 bases lay between the germline ends. The CDR3 contains 14 residues. CDR3 region: CASRVGRRTDTQYF. CDR3 nucleotides: TGTGCCAGCAGGGTGGGACGGCGCACAGATACGCAGTATTTT.

The V and J genes are TRBV7-6 and TRBJ1-5, with D maybe TRBD1 (5 bases). The germline gives CDR1 SGHVS, CDR2 FNYEAQ. Trimming left V 5 bases short and J 2 bases short, with 16 bases between. This CDR3 has 16 residues. CDR3 loop: CASSPRTGGGNQPQHF. The CDR3, as DNA: TGTGCCAGCAGCCCCCGAACCGGAGGGGGCAATCAGCCCCAGCATTTT.

The CDR3 is CASSFYGQGPEEQYV. Here the CDR3 DNA reads TGTGCCAGCAGCTTTTACGGACAGGGGCCTGAAGAGCAGTACGTC. This sequence joins TRBV11-2 and TRBJ2-7, with 9 bases fitting TRBD1. CDR1 is SGHAT and CDR2 is FQNNGV in the germline V gene. The CDR3 sequence is 15 residues long. V lost 3 bases to trimming and J lost 7 bases; unmatched junction nucleotides: 10.

A note on this clonotype: Being one base from a much bigger clone, this may be a read error. The gene calls are TRBV2 and TRBJ1-2, with 11 nucleotides matching TRBD1. The germline V gene has CDR1 SNHLY and CDR2 FYNNEI. The V and J ends lost 6 bases and 8 bases, in that order; junction bases with no gene match: 5. The CDR3 has 13 residues. The CDR3 nucleotides read TGTGCCAGCAGGCGGACAGGGGGCGACGGCTACACCTTC. Its translation is CASRRTGGDGYTF.

This rearrangement joins TRBV28 to TRBJ2-7, with TRBD1 matching over 9 bases. CDR3 length: 15 residues. Germline V gene data show CDR1 as MDHEN and CDR2 as SYDVKM. V gave up 6 bases and J gave up 0 bases; unmatched junction bases: 6. CDR3 DNA sequence: TGTGCCAGCAGCCAGGGACAGGGAGGCTCCTACGAGCAGTACGTC. This encodes CASSQGQGGSYEQYV.

The CDR3 sequence is CASSQGIENEKLFF. CDR3 DNA sequence: TGCGCCAGCAGCCAAGGTATAGAAAATGAAAAACTGTTTTTT. This chain connects TRBV4-1 to TRBJ1-4; D is unresolved. Between the trimmed V and J ends, which lost 1 base and 5 bases, there was a span of 8 bases. Per germline, CDR1 MGHRA and CDR2 YSYEKL. There are 14 residues in the CDR3.

V gene TRBV2 combines with J gene TRBJ2-3; 13 bases agree with TRBD2. The germline V gene encodes CDR1 SNHLY and CDR2 FYNNEI. V lost 6 bases and J lost 0; bases outside the gene matches: 3. There are 16 residues in the CDR3. The CDR3 sequence: CASSGGLAGSTDTQYF. The CDR3 coding sequence is TGTGCCAGCAGCGGGGGACTAGCGGGGAGCACAGATACGCAGTATTTT. Full variable domain (outside the CDR3, taken from reference TRBV2 and TRBJ2-3): EPEVTQTPSHQVTQMGQEVILRCVPISNHLYFYWYRQILGQKVEFLVSFYNNEISEKSEIFDDQFSVERPDGSNFTLKIRSTKLEDSAMYFCASSGGLAGSTDTQYFGPGTRLTVL.

This chain uses TRBV6-2 or TRBV6-3 with TRBJ1-2, with 8 bases identical to TRBD1. Germline V gene sequence: CDR1 MNHEY, CDR2 SVGEGT. Germline trimming cut 2 bases from V and 4 bases from J; bases unmatched to any gene: 6. The CDR3 contains 15 residues. The CDR3 region has the DNA TGTGCCAGCAGTTACGTAGGACAGGGAGGCTATGGCTACACCTTC. Translating gives CASSYVGQGGYGYTF.

V gene TRBV19 combines with J gene TRBJ2-2; the match to TRBD2 covers 12 bases. CDR1 and CDR2 from the germline V gene are LNHDA and SQIVND (reference sequence). The CDR3 consists of 16 residues. The J segment lost 10 bases and the V segment lost 7 bases, leaving 13 bases of the junction unmatched. CDR3 amino acids: CASTPWLAGGEVELFF. The CDR3 coding sequence is TGTGCCAGTACCCCATGGCTAGCGGGGGGGGAAGTGGAGCTGTTTTTT.

The rearrangement uses TRBV7-2 and TRBJ2-7; D remains ambiguous. V was cut by 2 bases and J by 5 bases, with 19 bases left in between. Germline V gene lookup returns CDR1 SGHTA and CDR2 FQGNSA. This CDR3 spans 16 amino acids. The CDR3 DNA sequence: TGTGCCAGCAGCTTACCGACCGACTCCCAGAATAACGAGCAGTACTTC. This encodes CASSLPTDSQNNEQYF.

This clonotype was seen more than once but under ten times. The chain combines TRBV9 with TRBJ1-5; D unclear. CDR3 length: 13 residues. Trimming removed 4 bases at V and 6 bases at J, with 11 bases between. Germline CDR1 reads SGDLS; CDR2 reads YYNGEE. CDR3 sequence reads: CASSPRPGQPQHF. The CDR3 nucleotides are TGTGCCAGCAGCCCGAGGCCCGGTCAGCCCCAGCATTTT.

V and J are TRBV7-2 and TRBJ2-2; D is ambiguous. This CDR3 contains 11 residues. Trimming cost V 10 bases and J 6 bases, with 9 bases left between them. CDR1 and CDR2 (germline): SGHTA, FQGNSA. The CDR3 protein is CAMPRAGELFF. Written as DNA, the CDR3 is TGTGCCATGCCCCGGGCCGGGGAGCTGTTTTTT.

Remarks on this clonotype: It may be a read error: a sequence one base away is much more abundant. The chain has TRBV27 and TRBJ1-1; perhaps TRBD1 as D (5 bases). Germline V gene data show CDR1 as MNHEY and CDR2 as SMNVEV (reference sequence). This CDR3 has 12 residues. The CDR3 sequence is CVSRAGNTEAFF. The CDR3 DNA sequence: TGTGTCAGCAGGGCAGGGAACACTGAAGCTTTCTTT.

This chain uses TRBV20-1 with TRBJ1-2, with TRBD1 matching 7 bases. Germline V lookup: CDR1 DFQATT, CDR2 SNEGSKA (reference sequence). The junction had 10 bases not matched to a gene; V was cut back by 0 bases and J by 0 bases. The CDR3 runs to 17 residues. The CDR3, as DNA: TGCAGTGCTAGAGATGGAGCACAGGGGTTAGCTAACTATGGCTACACCTTC. Its protein is CSARDGAQGLANYGYTF.

The table lists this clonotype with a few counts. The chain recombines TRBV6-6 with TRBJ2-7; possibly TRBD2 for D (5 bases). This CDR3 is 15 amino acids long. Per germline, CDR1 MNHNY and CDR2 SVGAGI (reference sequence). The V gene lost 0 bases and the J gene lost 5 bases, with 14 bases spanning the gap. CDR3 amino acids: CASSYSGYGNNEQYV. As DNA, the CDR3 is TGTGCCAGCAGTTACTCAGGGTACGGGAACAACGAGCAGTACGTC.

This clonotype was seen only a few times. The J gene is TRBJ2-7, the V gene TRBV7-9; a possible D gene is TRBD2 (7 bases). Germline V lookup: CDR1 SEHNR, CDR2 FQNEAQ (reference sequence). The CDR3 consists of 13 residues. Trimming left V 3 bases short and J 5 bases short, with 11 bases between. CDR3 nucleotides: TGTGCCAGCAGCTTCAGGGGAGGGCACGAGCAGTACGTC. Translation: CASSFRGGHEQYV.

J is TRBJ1-2 and V is TRBV4-3; TRBD1 agrees at 7 bases. Germline V lookup: CDR1 LGHNA, CDR2 YSLEER. The length of the CDR3 is 15 residues. Unmatched junction bases numbered 11, after V lost 3 bases and J lost 7 bases. The CDR3 is CASSQRTGGIGGYTF. The CDR3 DNA reads TGCGCCAGCAGCCAGCGGACAGGCGGAATAGGTGGCTACACCTTC.

This chain uses TRBV5-4 with TRBJ1-2; D not resolved. Germline CDR1 SGHNT, CDR2 YYREEE (reference sequence). The CDR3 covers 17 residues. The V and J ends lost 0 bases and 0 bases respectively, with 15 bases between them. The CDR3 spells CASSLEVVPGSNYGYTF. In DNA form, the CDR3 reads TGTGCCAGCAGCTTGGAAGTCGTCCCGGGGTCTAACTATGGCTACACCTTC. Supplemented by reference TRBV5-4 and TRBJ1-2, the full variable domain reads ETGVTQSPTHLIKTRGQQVTLRCSSQSGHNTVSWYQQALGQGPQFIFQYYREEENGRGNFPPRFSGLQFPNYSSELNVNALELDDSALYLCASSLEVVPGSNYGYTFGSGTRLTVV.